This record covers a single T cell receptor (beta chain). This sample stems from a study of blood T cell repertoires in COVID-19. Assay used: immunoSEQ multiplex PCR; TCRdb lists only in-frame clones, some missing. Of about 280,000 clones in the sample, around 85% are singletons; the top ten hold 2% to 3%. Participants were aged about 18 to 90 years from more than 20 US areas. The sequence was obtained from a woman aged 45-60 years who had recovered from COVID-19. The sample consisted of PBMCs or T cells enriched from blood (not recorded which).

CDR3 in DNA: TGTGCCAGCCGGCCTATTGGACAGATGAATTCACCCCTCCACTTT. It codes for CASRPIGQMNSPLHF. V is TRBV27 and J is TRBJ1-6; maybe TRBD1 (6 bases). Germline assignment: CDR1 MNHEY and CDR2 SMNVEV (reference sequence). CDR3 length: 15 amino acids. V gave up 8 bases and J gave up 7 bases, with 18 bases separating them.